This section outlines one T cell receptor beta chain sequence together with its context. Its antigen is unidentified. The data were obtained in a study of shared clonotypes between healthy human individuals. General study findings and limits: Rarefaction demonstrated incomplete sorted-subset sequencing despite large depth. Naive CD4 clonotypes overlapped across a handful of donors at about 5%.

CDR3 length: 16 residues. Naive CD45RA+ and memory CD45RA-negative subsets were split from CD4+ cells. Repertoires were generated with immunoSEQ multiplex PCR, while TCRdb's copy carries only in-frame clones and drops some. The sample consists of millions of clones, about 92% of them appearing once. The genes are TRBV21-1 and TRBJ1-5; the table's D gene call, TRBD1, was not cross checked with the DNA. TRBV21-1 is annotated as a pseudogene. Sequenced sample: naive CD4+ T cells from PBMCs. The subset was: CD45RA+ positively selected. The source is a man between 18 and 29 years old in good health. Some clones in this sample may be carry-over from other donors' samples. In DNA form, the CDR3 reads TGTGCCAGCAGCAAAGGGGGGACAGGGATTGTTCAGCCCCAGCATTTT. The encoded protein is CASSKGGTGIVQPQHF.